A selection of T cell receptor beta chains follows, all from one sample in a study of Ad26.COV2.S vaccination and SARS-CoV-2 variants. Sequencing used immunoSEQ multiplex PCR; TCRdb keeps in-frame clones, though not all of them. The table lists about 450,000 clones, 75% to 90% of them singletons. The sample in question was peripheral blood, obtained in a trial of Ad26.COV2.S vaccine versus placebo. The origin of the receptors is a person between 18 and 65 years old who received the Ad26.COV2.S COVID-19 vaccine or a placebo. Each CDR3 is given with its conserved first and last residue. A D gene is named only where the DNA matches it firmly. Expanded clones are given a class, and other clones once, few, many or no size at all.

V	D	size	J	CDR3	DNA
TRBV21-1	-	-	TRBJ2-5	CASSKAKRENMSETQYF	TGTGCCAGCAGCAAAGCGAAGCGGGAGAACATGTCAGAGACCCAGTACTTC
TRBV2	-	-	TRBJ1-4	CASSADMWGEKLFF	TGTGCCAGCAGTGCGGACATGTGGGGTGAAAAACTGTTTTTT
TRBV2	TRBD1	once	TRBJ1-2	CASSPGTGAYGYTF	TGTGCCAGTAGTCCCGGGACAGGAGCCTATGGCTACACCTTC
TRBV6-5	-	-	TRBJ2-7	CASSSAGKETYEQYF	TGTGCCAGCAGTTCTGCGGGAAAAGAAACCTACGAGCAGTACTTC
TRBV7-2	-	-	TRBJ2-1	CASSFVRGNEQFF	TGTGCCAGCAGCTTTGTTAGGGGGAATGAGCAGTTCTTC
TRBV6-5	-	-	TRBJ1-1	CASSPGVGAAAEAFF	TGTGCCAGCAGCCCGGGGGTGGGGGCCGCAGCTGAAGCTTTCTTT
TRBV11-2	-	-	TRBJ2-3	CASTQGGGADTQYF	TGTGCCAGCACACAAGGTGGGGGCGCAGATACGCAGTATTTT
TRBV10-3	TRBD2	-	TRBJ2-2	CAISETRTSSTGELFF	TGTGCCATCAGTGAGACCCGGACTAGCTCCACCGGGGAGCTGTTTTTT
TRBV5-6	TRBD1	-	TRBJ1-5	CASSHGTALRPQHF	TGTGCCAGCAGCCACGGGACAGCCCTACGGCCCCAGCATTTT
TRBV18	-	-	TRBJ1-1	CASSPPSRTEAFF	TGTGCCAGCTCACCCCCCTCGAGGACTGAAGCTTTCTTT
TRBV3-1/TRBV3-2	-	-	TRBJ2-2	CASRAPGLLNTGELFF	TGTGCCAGCAGAGCCCCGGGACTCCTGAACACCGGGGAGCTGTTTTTT
TRBV4-1	-	-	TRBJ1-5	CASSQDLSQPQHF	TGCGCCAGCAGCCAAGATTTGAGTCAGCCCCAGCATTTT
TRBV9	TRBD1	once	TRBJ1-2	CASSGYRQGRSINYGYTF	TGTGCCAGCAGCGGATATCGACAGGGCAGGTCGATAAACTATGGCTACACCTTC
TRBV7-3	TRBD2	-	TRBJ2-1	CASSSLAGGLTGSYNEQFF	TGTGCCAGCAGCTCGTTAGCGGGGGGGCTTACGGGCTCCTACAATGAGCAGTTCTTC
TRBV9	-	-	TRBJ1-1	CASSVLQGPRTEAFF	TGTGCCAGCAGCGTTTTGCAGGGGCCTCGCACTGAAGCTTTCTTT
TRBV5-6	-	-	TRBJ2-1	CASSPRGGSYNEQFF	TGTGCCAGCAGCCCCCGAGGGGGCTCCTACAATGAGCAGTTCTTC